These T cell receptor beta chains were read from a single sample in a study of T cell responses to AZD1222 COVID-19 vaccine. Sequenced by immunoSEQ multiplex PCR; TCRdb stores in-frame clones only, minus some. Here the sample spans 130,000 to 150,000 clones, around 89% being singletons. This sample comprised peripheral blood, obtained on day 0 of AZD1222 vaccination. Source of these receptors: an adult in good health. The CDR3 runs from the conserved cysteine through the conserved F or W. A D gene is named only where the DNA matches it firmly.

CDR3 length: 15
J gene: TRBJ1-4
V gene: TRBV2
D gene: .
CDR3 DNA: TGTGCCAGCGTCATTCAGGGAGCAACTAATGAAAAACTGTTTTTT
CDR3 protein: CASVIQGATNEKLFF

CDR3 length: 13
J gene: TRBJ2-7
V gene: TRBV3-1/TRBV3-2
D gene: .
CDR3 DNA: TGTGCCAGCAGCCAAGTCCCCATACACGAGCAGTACTTC
CDR3 protein: CASSQVPIHEQYF

CDR3 length: 17
J gene: TRBJ1-1
V gene: TRBV30
D gene: TRBD1
CDR3 DNA: TGTGCCTGGGACCGCCACAGGGGCCAATTAGGCAGGACTGAAGCTTTCTTT
CDR3 protein: CAWDRHRGQLGRTEAFF

CDR3 length: 15
J gene: TRBJ2-2
V gene: TRBV5-5
D gene: TRBD2
CDR3 DNA: TGTGCCAGCAGCTTCCGACTAGCGGGAGCCGGGGAGCTGTTTTTT
CDR3 protein: CASSFRLAGAGELFF

CDR3 length: 16
J gene: TRBJ2-1
V gene: TRBV7-7
D gene: TRBD2
CDR3 DNA: TGTGCCAGCAGCTTAGGACTAGCGGGGGGGGACAATGAGCAGTTCTTC
CDR3 protein: CASSLGLAGGDNEQFF

CDR3 length: 15
J gene: TRBJ1-1
V gene: TRBV7-6
D gene: .
CDR3 DNA: TGTGCCAGCAGCGCGAGGACAGACGTGAACACTGAAGCTTTCTTT
CDR3 protein: CASSARTDVNTEAFF

CDR3 length: 17
J gene: TRBJ2-2
V gene: TRBV2
D gene: TRBD2
CDR3 DNA: TGTGCCAGCATTTCTAGCGGGAGTACGTTTTCCACCGGGGAGCTGTTTTTT
CDR3 protein: CASISSGSTFSTGELFF

CDR3 length: 16
J gene: TRBJ1-1
V gene: TRBV9
D gene: .
CDR3 DNA: TGTGCCAGCGTCCCCGTATGGGGGCAGGCGAACACTGAAGCTTTCTTT
CDR3 protein: CASVPVWGQANTEAFF

CDR3 length: 15
J gene: TRBJ1-6
V gene: TRBV13
D gene: .
CDR3 DNA: TGTGCCAGCAGCCCCTGGGGCTCAACGGACCCACCCCTCCACTTT
CDR3 protein: CASSPWGSTDPPLHF

CDR3 length: 12
J gene: TRBJ1-5
V gene: TRBV27
D gene: .
CDR3 DNA: TGTGCCAGCAGTTCAGGTTATCAGCCCCAGCATTTT
CDR3 protein: CASSSGYQPQHF

CDR3 length: 15
J gene: TRBJ2-1
V gene: TRBV3-1/TRBV3-2
D gene: TRBD2
CDR3 DNA: TGTGCCAGCAGCACCGGGACTAGACGCTACAATGAGCAGTTCTTC
CDR3 protein: CASSTGTRRYNEQFF

CDR3 length: 14
J gene: TRBJ1-2
V gene: TRBV25-1
D gene: .
CDR3 DNA: TGTGCCAGCAGTGAAGGAGGGGCTGGATATGGCTACACCTTC
CDR3 protein: CASSEGGAGYGYTF

CDR3 length: 14
J gene: TRBJ1-1
V gene: TRBV4-2
D gene: .
CDR3 DNA: TGTGCCAGCAGCCAAGCGGGGAGCGACACTGAAGCTTTCTTT
CDR3 protein: CASSQAGSDTEAFF